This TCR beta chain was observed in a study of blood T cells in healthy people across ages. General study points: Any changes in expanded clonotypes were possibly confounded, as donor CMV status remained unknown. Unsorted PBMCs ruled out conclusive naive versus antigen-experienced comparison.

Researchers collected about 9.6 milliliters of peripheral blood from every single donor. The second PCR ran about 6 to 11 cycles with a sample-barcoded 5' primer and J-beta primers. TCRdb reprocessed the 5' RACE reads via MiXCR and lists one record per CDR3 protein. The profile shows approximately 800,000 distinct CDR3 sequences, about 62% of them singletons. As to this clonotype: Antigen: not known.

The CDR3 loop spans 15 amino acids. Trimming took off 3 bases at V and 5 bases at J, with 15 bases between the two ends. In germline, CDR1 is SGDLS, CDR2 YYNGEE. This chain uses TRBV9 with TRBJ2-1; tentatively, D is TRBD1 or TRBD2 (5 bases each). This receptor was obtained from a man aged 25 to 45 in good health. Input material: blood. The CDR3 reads CASSGGYGHHNEQFF. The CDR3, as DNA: TGTGCCAGCAGCGGGGGGTACGGGCACCACAATGAGCAGTTCTTC. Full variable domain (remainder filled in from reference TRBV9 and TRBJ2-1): DSGVTQTPKHLITATGQRVTLRCSPRSGDLSVYWYQQSLDQGLQFLIQYYNGEERAKGNILERFSAQQFPDLHSELNLSSLELGDSALYFCASSGGYGHHNEQFFGPGTRLTVL.